The T cell receptor beta chain described here comes from a study of response to subunit inactivated influenza vaccine. Study results and limitations: Only a handful of new T cells, the authors suggested, are recruited with each seasonal influenza vaccination.

TCRdb used MiXCR to reprocess the RT-PCR reads, holding one entry per CDR3 protein. The sample includes about 160,000 distinct CDR3 sequences, 11% of them seen just once. On this clonotype itself: What it binds is unknown.

V was clipped by 6 bases and J by 0 bases; unmatched bases: 8. This CDR3 comprises 15 residues. Germline V CDR1 and CDR2: MNHEY, SMNVEV (reference sequence). V and J are TRBV27 and TRBJ2-7, with 7 bases identical to TRBD1. This TCR came from a man aged 45-65 years who received an inactivated influenza vaccine. The sample was non-naive T cells sorted from PBMCs, taken 40 to 50 days after vaccination. The DNA for the CDR3 is TGTGCCAGCAGCACTCGACAGGGCATCTCCTACGAGCAGTACTTC. This sequence encodes CASSTRQGISYEQYF.